Presented here are 14 T cell receptor beta chains from one specimen sequenced in a study of T cells in Graves' hyperthyroidism and ophthalmopathy. RNA transcripts gave rise to amplified TCR beta CDR3 regions. The TCR CDR3 was amplified in a first-round RT-PCR using the HTBI primer set. TCRdb redid the calling of the multiplex PCR reads with MiXCR, one entry per CDR3 protein. Counted here are around 340,000 distinct CDR3 sequences, roughly 17% occurring once; the ten biggest clones make up around a third. Specimen: blood. Receptors originate from a woman aged 25 to 39 with Graves' hyperthyroidism that later progressed to Graves' ophthalmopathy.

This clonotype has a count of ten or more. The V and J genes are TRBV7-2 and TRBJ1-2; unclear D gene. Trimming took off 3 bases at V and 6 bases at J, with 11 bases between the two ends. CDR1 is SGHTA and CDR2 is FQGNSA in the germline V gene. This CDR3 contains 13 residues. CDR3: CASSLPGVNGYTF. The CDR3 coding sequence is TGTGCCAGCAGCTTGCCCGGGGTTAATGGCTACACCTTC.

This clonotype was observed a handful of times. The gene calls are TRBV6-1 and TRBJ2-3; a possible D gene is TRBD1 (5 bases). CDR1 MNHNS and CDR2 SASEGT come from the germline V gene. This CDR3 comprises 14 residues. V was cut by 7 bases and J by 2 bases, with 13 bases left in between. Here the CDR3 reads CASIDGASTDTQYF. CDR3 sequence (DNA): TGTGCCAGCATAGATGGGGCTTCCACAGATACGCAGTATTTT.

The rearrangement uses TRBV4-1 and TRBJ2-2; D is ambiguous. V lost 4 bases, J lost 4 bases, and 13 bases lay in between. Germline V gene data show CDR1 as MGHRA and CDR2 as YSYEKL. This CDR3 is built from 15 residues. DNA for the CDR3: TGCGCCAGCAGCCCGGGCCGAATGCGCACCGGGGAGCTGTTTTTT. Residues: CASSPGRMRTGELFF.

This chain links TRBV5-6 with TRBJ2-7, with 12 bases lining up with TRBD2. V trimming: 3 bases; J trimming: 0 bases; junction bases outside the gene matches: 4. CDR3 length: 16 amino acids. Looked up from germline, CDR1 is SGHDT and CDR2 is YYEEEE. The CDR3 DNA sequence: TGTGCCAGCAGCTACGGACTAGCGGGACCCTCCTACGAGCAGTACTTC. The encoded protein is CASSYGLAGPSYEQYF.

The V call is TRBV7-2, the J call TRBJ2-7; D may correspond to TRBD1 or TRBD2 (5 bases each). Trimming removed 5 bases at V and 6 bases at J, with 14 bases between. The CDR3 extends over 13 amino acids. Germline CDR1 SGHTA, CDR2 FQGNSA. The CDR3: CASSLWDAGEQYF. CDR3 coding DNA: TGTGCCAGCAGCCTCTGGGACGCGGGCGAGCAGTACTTC.

This clonotype occurred a few times. A much larger clone is a single base away; this may be a read error. Because the CDR3 is missing its conserved closing phenylalanine or tryptophan, this is likely a read error. The chain uses TRBV18 and TRBJ2-1, with 9 bases fitting TRBD2. The CDR3 totals 15 residues. Germline trimming cut 2 bases from V and 6 bases from J; bases unmatched to any gene: 5. Germline V gives CDR1 KGHSH, CDR2 LQKENI. The CDR3: CASSPAGGPSNEQFL. CDR3 nucleotides: TGTGCCAGCTCACCAGCGGGAGGGCCAAGCAATGAGCAGTTCCTC.

This clonotype was found many times. The J gene is TRBJ2-1, the V gene TRBV12-3 or TRBV12-4; 14 nucleotides agree with TRBD2. Trimming at V came to 5 bases and at J to 4 bases, leaving 7 bases not matched to a gene. CDR3 length: 17 residues. In nucleotides, the CDR3 is TGTGCCAGCAGTAAGGGGACTAGCGGGGGACCATACAATGAGCAGTTCTTC. Amino acids: CASSKGTSGGPYNEQFF.

Remarks on this clonotype: A much larger clone differs by one base, so this may be a read error. The chain combines TRBV12-3 or TRBV12-4 with TRBJ2-2, with TRBD2 matching 10 bases. This CDR3 contains 15 residues. V dropped 6 bases and J dropped 1; count of bases not matched to a gene: 2. DNA of the CDR3: TGTGCCAGCAGATGGACTAGCGGGAACACCGGGGAGCTGTTTTTT. Translating it yields CASRWTSGNTGELFF.

In this sample, this clonotype turned up a few times. V gene TRBV19 combines with J gene TRBJ2-2, with D hard to call. V was pared by 1 base and J by 6 bases, with 12 bases between. Per the germline V gene, CDR1 is LNHDA and CDR2 is SQIVND (reference sequence). The CDR3 has 15 residues. The CDR3 is CASSIGFSAAGELFF. Written as DNA, the CDR3 is TGTGCCAGTAGTATAGGGTTTTCGGCAGCCGGGGAGCTGTTTTTT.

This clonotype turned up a few times. The J gene is TRBJ1-2, the V gene TRBV4-1; 8 bases agree with TRBD1. J lost 2 bases, V lost 1 base, and 6 bases had no gene match. The germline V gene encodes CDR1 MGHRA and CDR2 YSYEKL. The CDR3 is made up of 16 amino acids. The DNA of the CDR3 is TGCGCCAGCAGCCAAGTAGGTCAGGGGGCAAACTATGGCTACACCTTC. It is translated as CASSQVGQGANYGYTF.

This clonotype was observed a handful of times. The rearrangement joins TRBV4-1 to TRBJ2-1; possibly TRBD2 for D (6 bases). Germline assignment: CDR1 MGHRA and CDR2 YSYEKL. The CDR3 is made up of 16 amino acids. V was shortened by 5 bases and J by 4 bases, with 18 bases between the two germline ends. The CDR3, as DNA: TGCGCCAGCAGCGCGGGCAGGAGGGGAGGATACAATGAGCAGTTCTTC. Translating gives CASSAGRRGGYNEQFF.

This clonotype was picked up many times. The J gene is TRBJ2-7, the V gene TRBV30, with D uncertain. Germline V CDR1 and CDR2: GTSNPN, SVGIG (reference sequence). Trimming stripped 0 bases from V and 7 bases from J, with 16 bases between. This CDR3 spans 14 amino acids. As DNA, the CDR3 is TGTGCCTGGAGTGTACGCGGAAGTTTTGAGGAGCAGTACTTC. Encoded protein: CAWSVRGSFEEQYF. Filled out from reference TRBV30 and TRBJ2-7, the complete variable domain reads SQTIHQWPATLVQPVGSPLSLECTVEGTSNPNLYWYRQAAGRGLQLLFYSVGIGQISSEVPQNLSASRPQDRQFILSSKKLLLSDSGFYLCAWSVRGSFEEQYFGPGTRLTVT.

The sample holds many counts of this clonotype. The V call is TRBV24-1, the J call TRBJ1-5, with TRBD1 as a possible D gene (5 bases). Germline V CDR1 and CDR2: KGHDR, SFDVKD. The length of the CDR3 is 14 residues. V was shortened by 3 bases and J by 0 bases, with 5 bases between the two germline ends. CDR3 coding DNA: TGTGCCACCAGTGATGGGGCTAGCAATCAGCCCCAGCATTTT. Its protein product is CATSDGASNQPQHF.

At least ten counts were recorded for this clonotype. V usage is TRBV5-1 and J usage is TRBJ1-1; D unresolved. The V end was cut by 0 bases, the J end by 1 base, with 7 bases between. The CDR3 is 14 residues long. Per the germline V gene, CDR1 is SGHRS and CDR2 is YFSETQ. Written as DNA, the CDR3 is TGCGCCAGCAGCTTGGTCGCGGGGAACACTGAAGCTTTCTTT. It codes for CASSLVAGNTEAFF.